The 25 T cell receptor beta chains presented below share a single source sample, sequenced in a study of sequential checkpoint blockade in melanoma. The sample's treatment: randomized to nivolumab then ipilimumab (arm A) or the reverse (arm B). The table came from immunoSEQ multiplex PCR; TCRdb's copy has only in-frame clones and leaves some out. This table has roughly 30,000 clones, approximately 77% appearing once. Here the sequenced sample was CD8+ T cells sorted from blood (inferred from file names), taken from a patient given nivolumab and ipilimumab in sequence. Receptor source: a human donor with melanoma.

The rearrangement links TRBV7-2 to TRBJ1-6; D gene ambiguous. The germline V gene has CDR1 SGHTA and CDR2 FQGNSA. The CDR3 sequence is 15 residues long. V shed 1 base and J shed 7 bases, with 11 bases lying between them. The CDR3 here is CASSLGPRGNSPLHF. Written as DNA, the CDR3 is TGTGCCAGCAGCTTAGGACCTCGCGGGAATTCACCCCTCCACTTT.

The sample holds a few counts of this clone. V is TRBV6-4 and J is TRBJ2-2, with a tentative D call TRBD2 (6 bases). CDR1 is MRHNA, CDR2 SNTAGT, per germline. CDR3 length: 14 amino acids. V was pared by 0 bases and J by 4 bases, with 6 bases between. The CDR3 loop reads CASSDSTSTGELFF. In DNA form, the CDR3 reads TGTGCCAGCAGTGACTCGACTAGCACCGGGGAGCTGTTTTTT.

V gene TRBV4-3 combines with J gene TRBJ1-2; D is uncertain. The CDR3 has 13 residues. Trimming cost V 0 bases and J 2 bases, with 4 bases left between them. CDR1 and CDR2 from the germline V gene are LGHNA and YSLEER. CDR3 protein: CASSQEHNYGYTF. CDR3 DNA sequence: TGCGCCAGCAGCCAAGAACACAACTATGGCTACACCTTC.

V is TRBV27 and J is TRBJ2-2, with D possibly matching TRBD2 (5 bases). V was cut by 3 bases and J by 6 bases, with 11 bases left in between. There are 14 residues in the CDR3. Germline V gene lookup returns CDR1 MNHEY and CDR2 SMNVEV (reference sequence). CDR3 residues: CASSFERASGELFF. The CDR3 bases are TGTGCCAGCAGTTTCGAGAGGGCCTCCGGGGAGCTGTTTTTT.

This clone is labeled as medium-sized. The V call is TRBV4-1, the J call TRBJ1-2; tentatively, D is TRBD1 (5 bases). This CDR3 has 15 residues. With 5 bases removed from V and 3 bases from J, the gap between germline ends came to 16 bases. Germline lookup yields CDR1 MGHRA and CDR2 YSYEKL. CDR3 coding DNA: TGCGCCAGCAGCTTACGGGGGGAGGTGGACTATGGCTACACCTTC. Translation gives CASSLRGEVDYGYTF.

The rearrangement joins TRBV5-6 to TRBJ2-3, with 7 bases aligning to TRBD2. Germline V gene lookup returns CDR1 SGHDT and CDR2 YYEEEE. V lost 3 bases and J lost 1; bases outside the gene matches: 8. The CDR3 totals 16 residues. CDR3 sequence: CASSWISGWGTDTQYF. The CDR3 nucleotides read TGTGCCAGCAGCTGGATTAGCGGGTGGGGCACAGATACGCAGTATTTT.

The J gene is TRBJ1-5, the V gene TRBV27; no clear D. Per germline, CDR1 MNHEY and CDR2 SMNVEV (reference sequence). With 1 base removed from V and 5 bases from J, the gap between germline ends came to 6 bases. The CDR3 totals 13 residues. CDR3 in amino acids: CASSLWTHQPQHF. For the CDR3, the DNA is TGTGCCAGCAGTTTATGGACTCATCAGCCCCAGCATTTT.

The rearrangement uses TRBV5-1 and TRBJ1-1; TRBD1 matches 10 bases. This CDR3 is 12 amino acids long. The V gene end was trimmed by 4 bases and the J gene end by 8 bases; junction bases not matched to a gene: 2. Germline CDR1 reads SGHRS; CDR2 reads YFSETQ. The CDR3 protein is CASSPTGGEAFF. The CDR3 nucleotides read TGCGCCAGCAGCCCGACAGGGGGCGAAGCTTTCTTT.

The V and J genes are TRBV13 and TRBJ1-5; 8 bases agree with TRBD1. The V segment lost 4 bases and the J segment 7 bases; nucleotides outside the gene matches: 18. CDR1 PRHDT and CDR2 FYEKMQ come from the germline V gene (reference sequence). This CDR3 has 18 residues. The CDR3 DNA is TGTGCCAGCAGCTCAAATCGGAGGACAGGGCGGGCGGGACAGCCCCAGCATTTT. This gives the protein CASSSNRRTGRAGQPQHF. The whole variable domain, remainder taken from reference TRBV13 and TRBJ1-5, is AAGVIQSPRHLIKEKRETATLKCYPIPRHDTVYWYQQGPGQDPQFLISFYEKMQSDKGSIPDRFSAQQFSDYHSELNMSSLELGDSALYFCASSSNRRTGRAGQPQHFGDGTRLSIL.

This sequence joins TRBV27 and TRBJ1-1, with TRBD1 identical over 12 bases. Germline assignment: CDR1 MNHEY and CDR2 SMNVEV (reference sequence). The CDR3 has 18 amino acids. V lost 5 bases to trimming and J lost 0 bases; unmatched junction nucleotides: 10. The CDR3 DNA is TGTGCCAGCAGTCTATTTGGGACAGGGGGCATCATGAACACTGAAGCTTTCTTT. This gives the protein CASSLFGTGGIMNTEAFF.

The chain combines TRBV4-3 with TRBJ2-7; D call uncertain. Per germline, CDR1 LGHNA and CDR2 YSLEER. V lost 0 bases and J 1 base, leaving 13 bases between the germline ends. This CDR3 comprises 16 residues. As DNA, the CDR3 is TGCGCCAGCAGCCAAGAACGGTCGGCGACTTCCTACGAGCAGTACTTC. It codes for CASSQERSATSYEQYF.

This chain connects TRBV7-9 to TRBJ2-7, with 8 bases fitting TRBD1. The CDR3 totals 16 residues. Per the germline V gene, CDR1 is SEHNR and CDR2 is FQNEAQ (reference sequence). The J segment lost 3 bases and the V segment lost 0 bases, leaving 7 bases of the junction unmatched. The CDR3 spells CASSLALGQASYEQYF. CDR3 sequence (DNA): TGTGCCAGCAGCTTAGCCCTGGGACAGGCGAGCTACGAGCAGTACTTC.

The rearrangement links TRBV7-2 to TRBJ2-3; perhaps TRBD1 as D (5 bases). CDR3 size: 15 residues. CDR1 is SGHTA, CDR2 FQGNSA, per germline. Trimming stripped 2 bases from V and 4 bases from J, with 13 bases between. The CDR3 DNA reads TGTGCCAGCAGCTTAAGTACCTCCAGGGCAGATACGCAGTATTTT. Translated, it gives CASSLSTSRADTQYF.

CDR3 sequence (DNA): TGTGCCAGCCGACAGGGGGTAGATACCTACGAGCAGTACTTC. Amino acid sequence: CASRQGVDTYEQYF. This chain links TRBV28 with TRBJ2-7; TRBD1 matches at 9 bases. Germline loops: CDR1 MDHEN, CDR2 SYDVKM. V lost 8 bases, J lost 2 bases, and 7 bases stayed unmatched. This CDR3 region has 14 residues.

The CDR3 is CASSPRGAPDTQYF. DNA of the CDR3: TGTGCCAGCAGCCCCCGCGGGGCGCCGGATACGCAGTATTTT. The J gene is TRBJ2-3, the V gene TRBV27, with D possibly being TRBD2 (6 bases). With 6 bases removed from V and 6 bases from J, the gap between germline ends came to 16 bases. The CDR3 runs to 14 residues. Germline CDR1 and CDR2: MNHEY and SMNVEV (reference sequence).

The CDR3 nucleotides are TGTGCCAGCAGTAAGACAGGGGCCCCCTACGAGCAGTACTTC. Its translation is CASSKTGAPYEQYF. The genes are TRBV28 and TRBJ2-7; 8 positions agree with TRBD1. Germline V gene sequence: CDR1 MDHEN, CDR2 SYDVKM. CDR3 length: 14 amino acids. V lost 5 bases to trimming and J lost 2 bases; unmatched junction nucleotides: 5. The full variable domain, rest sourced from reference TRBV28 and TRBJ2-7, is DVKVTQSSRYLVKRTGEKVFLECVQDMDHENMFWYRQDPGLGLRLIYFSYDVKMKEKGDIPEGYSVSREKKERFSLILESASTNQTSMYLCASSKTGAPYEQYFGPGTRLTVT.

This clone was recorded a few times. The genes are TRBV19 and TRBJ1-2; a possible D gene is TRBD1 (6 bases). CDR3 length: 15 amino acids. CDR1 LNHDA and CDR2 SQIVND come from the germline V gene (reference sequence). The V end lost 4 bases, the J end lost 6 bases, and 18 bases lay between the germline ends. The CDR3 DNA follows: TGTGCCAGTAGTAGGACGACAGAGGGGGTCGATGGCTACACCTTC. Translating gives CASSRTTEGVDGYTF.

The chain has TRBV30 and TRBJ1-4, with D unclear. The germline CDR1 and CDR2 sequences are GTSNPN and SVGIG (reference sequence). There are 13 residues in the CDR3. The germline V and J ends were trimmed by 2 bases and 8 bases, with 12 bases remaining between them. The chain's CDR3 is CAWSTGESEKLFF. The CDR3 nucleotides are TGTGCCTGGAGTACGGGAGAGTCCGAAAAACTGTTTTTT.

The chain links TRBV6-5 to TRBJ1-5; D unclear. There are 15 residues in the CDR3. Deletions cut 0 bases from V and 0 bases from J, with 6 bases between. CDR1 is MNHEY, CDR2 SVGAGI, per germline. The CDR3 nucleotides are TGTGCCAGCAGTTACTCCCCTAATAGCAATCAGCCCCAGCATTTT. Its translation is CASSYSPNSNQPQHF.

The CDR3 loop is CASSQSPVVTEAFF. In nucleotides, the CDR3 is TGCGCCAGCAGCCAGTCCCCGGTTGTCACTGAAGCTTTCTTT. The gene calls are TRBV4-3 and TRBJ1-1; D remains unclear. The CDR3 is 14 amino acids. Looked up from germline, CDR1 is LGHNA and CDR2 is YSLEER. The ends were cut back, 3 bases at V and 4 bases at J, with 12 bases in the middle.

This clone was recorded a few times. CDR3 nucleotide sequence: TGTGCCAGCAGTTTATCGGGGGGTAGTGAGCAGTTCTTC. This encodes CASSLSGGSEQFF. V and J are TRBV27 and TRBJ2-1; possibly TRBD2 for D (6 bases). CDR3 size: 13 residues. CDR1 is MNHEY, CDR2 SMNVEV, per germline (reference sequence). Trimming shortened V by 0 bases and J by 9 bases, and 9 bases separated the two germline ends.

The chain has TRBV6-5 and TRBJ1-4; weak D call: TRBD1 (5 bases). The CDR3 runs 14 residues. Deletions cut 5 bases from V and 0 bases from J, with 7 bases between. Germline CDR1 reads MNHEY; CDR2 reads SVGAGI. CDR3 in DNA: TGTGCCAGCAGTGCGACAGCAACTAATGAAAAACTGTTTTTT. Its translation is CASSATATNEKLFF.

The rearrangement links TRBV5-6 to TRBJ1-5; possible D gene TRBD1, 5 bases. V was pared by 3 bases and J by 1 base, with 17 bases between. Germline assignment: CDR1 SGHDT and CDR2 YYEEEE. This CDR3 has 17 residues. CDR3 protein: CASSWGGGAFSNQPQHF. CDR3 coding DNA: TGTGCCAGCAGCTGGGGGGGAGGGGCATTCAGCAATCAGCCCCAGCATTTT.

The gene calls are TRBV5-1 and TRBJ2-1; weak D call: TRBD2 (6 bases). The germline gives CDR1 SGHRS, CDR2 YFSETQ. The CDR3 has 15 amino acids. The germline V and J ends were trimmed by 4 bases and 2 bases, with 13 bases remaining between them. The CDR3 sequence: CASSPYRETYNEQFF. The CDR3, as DNA: TGCGCCAGCAGCCCGTATCGGGAGACCTACAATGAGCAGTTCTTC.

The chain links TRBV19 to TRBJ2-7, with TRBD1 as a possible D gene (6 bases). The V end was cut by 10 bases, the J end by 0 bases, with 16 bases between. This CDR3 has 14 residues. Per germline, CDR1 LNHDA and CDR2 SQIVND (reference sequence). This CDR3 reads CATKDRHISYEQYF. CDR3 nucleotides: TGTGCCACCAAGGACAGACATATCTCCTACGAGCAGTACTTC.